This TCR beta chain was obtained from a study of beta chain features in type 1 diabetes. Study conclusions and caveats: Patients' naive, central memory and Treg TCRB repertoires seemed closer to one another than those of healthy donors. Type 1 diabetes patients had fewer VDJ junction insertions and more deletions.

In the case of this clone: Its specificity is unknown.

Reverse transcription of all isolated RNA meant that expressed TCRB transcripts were sequenced. The assay was immunoSEQ multiplex PCR, and TCRdb's table has in-frame clones only and misses some. The sample carries 240,000 or so clones, 27% recorded once. The germline V gene has CDR1 LNHDA and CDR2 SQIVND (reference sequence). The CDR3 totals 14 residues. Trimming shortened V by 2 bases and J by 6 bases, and 13 bases separated the two germline ends. This TCR derives from a man aged 30 to 39 in good health. Sequencing was done on a sample of central memory CD4+ T cells from blood. The chain is built from TRBV19 and TRBJ1-1; D gene ambiguous. The CDR3 region is CASSIRGGLAEAFF. The CDR3 nucleotides read TGTGCCAGTAGTATACGGGGAGGGTTGGCTGAAGCTTTCTTT.